Below are 2 T cell receptor beta chains sequenced from a single sample in a study of T cell responses to AZD1222 COVID-19 vaccine. Produced via immunoSEQ multiplex PCR; TCRdb's table is partial and in-frame only. The sample contains about 110,000 clones, more than 70% of which appear only once. The material was peripheral blood, obtained on day 0 of AZD1222 vaccination. The origin of the receptors is an adult in good health.

On this clone itself: The sample carries other DNA sequences with the same CDR3. This chain connects TRBV12-3 or TRBV12-4 to TRBJ1-1; D remains unclear. The CDR3 runs to 13 residues. The V end was cut by 3 bases, the J end by 1 base, with 6 bases between. The CDR3 DNA follows: TGTGCCAGCAGTTTGCAAGAGAACACTGAAGCTTTCTTT. The encoded protein is CASSLQENTEAFF.

Points on this clone: At one end the junction does not follow the germline gene, possibly because of a read error. V gene TRBV11-2 combines with J gene TRBJ1-3, with 10 bases that match TRBD1. Germline V gene data show CDR1 as SGHAT and CDR2 as FQNNGV. CDR3 size: 14 residues. The CDR3 DNA is TGTGCCAGCAGCCACGGACAGGGGGGATGGCCCCACCATTTT. Translating gives CASSHGQGGWPHHF. Combining the CDR3 with reference TRBV11-2 and TRBJ1-3 gives the whole variable domain EAGVAQSPRYKIIEKRQSVAFWCNPISGHATLYWYQQILGQGPKLLIQFQNNGVVDDSQLPKDRFSAERLKGVDSTLKIQPAKLEDSAVYLCASSHGQGGWPHHFGEGSWLTVV.